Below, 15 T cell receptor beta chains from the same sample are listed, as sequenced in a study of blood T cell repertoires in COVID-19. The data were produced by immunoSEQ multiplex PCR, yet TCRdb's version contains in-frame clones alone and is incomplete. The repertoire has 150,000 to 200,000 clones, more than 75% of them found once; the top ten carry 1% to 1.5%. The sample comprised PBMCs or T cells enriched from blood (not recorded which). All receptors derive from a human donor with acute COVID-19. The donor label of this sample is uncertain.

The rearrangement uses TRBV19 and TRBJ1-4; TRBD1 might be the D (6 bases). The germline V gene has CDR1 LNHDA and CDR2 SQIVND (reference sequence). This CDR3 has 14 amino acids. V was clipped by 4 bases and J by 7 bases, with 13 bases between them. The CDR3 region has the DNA TGTGCCAGTAGTACCCAGGGGAAGGGTGAAAAACTGTTTTTT. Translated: CASSTQGKGEKLFF.

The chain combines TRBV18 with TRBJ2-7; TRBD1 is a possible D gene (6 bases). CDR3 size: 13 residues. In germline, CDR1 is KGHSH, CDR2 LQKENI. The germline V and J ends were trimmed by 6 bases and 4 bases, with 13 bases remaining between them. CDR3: CASSQGPSYEQYF. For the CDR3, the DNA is TGTGCCAGCTCGCAGGGGCCCTCATACGAGCAGTACTTC.

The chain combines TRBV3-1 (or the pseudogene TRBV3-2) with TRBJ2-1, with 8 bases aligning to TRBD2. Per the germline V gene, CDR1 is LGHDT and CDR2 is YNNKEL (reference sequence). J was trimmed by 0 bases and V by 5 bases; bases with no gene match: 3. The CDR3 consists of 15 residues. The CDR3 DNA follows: TGTGCCAGCAGCTCCGGGACTAGCTCCTACAATGAGCAGTTCTTC. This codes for CASSSGTSSYNEQFF.

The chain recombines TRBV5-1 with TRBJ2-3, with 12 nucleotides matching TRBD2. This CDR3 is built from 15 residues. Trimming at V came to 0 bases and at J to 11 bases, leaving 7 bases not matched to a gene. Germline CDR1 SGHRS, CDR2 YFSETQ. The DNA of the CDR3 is TGCGCCAGCAGCTTGGCTAGCGGGGGGGCGCGTGAGCAGTATTTT. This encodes CASSLASGGAREQYF.

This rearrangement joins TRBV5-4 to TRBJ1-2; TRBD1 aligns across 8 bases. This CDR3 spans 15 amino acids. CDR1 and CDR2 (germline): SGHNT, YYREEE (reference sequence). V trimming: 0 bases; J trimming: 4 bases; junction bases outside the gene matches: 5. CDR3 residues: CASSLGRTGPYGYTF. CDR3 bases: TGTGCCAGCAGCTTGGGGAGGACAGGGCCCTATGGCTACACCTTC.

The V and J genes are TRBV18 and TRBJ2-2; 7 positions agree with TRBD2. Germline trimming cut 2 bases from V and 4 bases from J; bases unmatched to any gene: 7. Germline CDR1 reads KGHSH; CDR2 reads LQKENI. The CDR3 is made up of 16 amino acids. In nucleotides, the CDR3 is TGTGCCAGCTCACCATCCCGGACTAGTAGCACCGGGGAGCTGTTTTTT. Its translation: CASSPSRTSSTGELFF.

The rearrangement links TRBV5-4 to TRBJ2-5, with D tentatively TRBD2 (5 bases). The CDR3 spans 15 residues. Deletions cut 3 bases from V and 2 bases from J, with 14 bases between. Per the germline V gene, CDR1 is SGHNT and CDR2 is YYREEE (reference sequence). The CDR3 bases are TGTGCCAGCAGCTCGGGGTCACTAGGACAAGAGACCCAGTACTTC. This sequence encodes CASSSGSLGQETQYF. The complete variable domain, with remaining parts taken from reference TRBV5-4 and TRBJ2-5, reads ETGVTQSPTHLIKTRGQQVTLRCSSQSGHNTVSWYQQALGQGPQFIFQYYREEENGRGNFPPRFSGLQFPNYSSELNVNALELDDSALYLCASSSGSLGQETQYFGPGTRLLVL.

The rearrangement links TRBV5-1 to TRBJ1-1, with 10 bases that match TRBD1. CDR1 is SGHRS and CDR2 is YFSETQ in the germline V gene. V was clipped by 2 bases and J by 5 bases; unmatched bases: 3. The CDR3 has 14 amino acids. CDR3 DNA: TGCGCCAGCAGCTTCCGGGACAGGGGAACTGAAGCTTTCTTT. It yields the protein CASSFRDRGTEAFF.

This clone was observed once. The CDR3 reads CAWSRGSNQPQHF. Written as DNA, the CDR3 is TGTGCCTGGAGTCGGGGGAGCAATCAGCCCCAGCATTTT. The chain has TRBV30 and TRBJ1-5; D possibly corresponds to TRBD1 (5 bases). The germline CDR1 and CDR2 sequences are GTSNPN and SVGIG (reference sequence). V lost 2 bases to trimming and J lost 1 base, with 6 bases between them. This CDR3 is 13 amino acids long.

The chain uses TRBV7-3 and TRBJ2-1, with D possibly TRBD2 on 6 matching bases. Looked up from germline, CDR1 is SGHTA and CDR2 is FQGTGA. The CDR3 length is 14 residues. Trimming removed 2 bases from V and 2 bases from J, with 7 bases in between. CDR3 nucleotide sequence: TGTGCCAGCAGCTTAGGGGGGACCTACAATGAGCAGTTCTTC. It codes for CASSLGGTYNEQFF.

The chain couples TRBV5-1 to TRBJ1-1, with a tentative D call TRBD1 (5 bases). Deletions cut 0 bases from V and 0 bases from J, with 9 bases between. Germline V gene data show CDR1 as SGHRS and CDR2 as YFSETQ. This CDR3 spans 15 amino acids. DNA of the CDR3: TGCGCCAGCAGCTTGGTGCAGGGCTTGAACACTGAAGCTTTCTTT. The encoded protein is CASSLVQGLNTEAFF.

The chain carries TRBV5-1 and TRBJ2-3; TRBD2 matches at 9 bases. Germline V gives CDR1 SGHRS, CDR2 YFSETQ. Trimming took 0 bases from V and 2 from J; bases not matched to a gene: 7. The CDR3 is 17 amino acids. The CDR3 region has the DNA TGCGCCAGCAGCTTGGGGGCCCAGCGGGGGGTCACAGATACGCAGTATTTT. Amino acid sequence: CASSLGAQRGVTDTQYF.

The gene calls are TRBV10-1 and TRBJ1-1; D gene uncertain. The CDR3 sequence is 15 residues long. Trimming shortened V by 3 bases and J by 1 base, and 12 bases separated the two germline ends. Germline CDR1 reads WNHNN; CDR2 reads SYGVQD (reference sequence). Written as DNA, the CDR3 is TGCGCCAGCAGTGAATGGGGAGGGCCGAACACTGAAGCTTTCTTT. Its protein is CASSEWGGPNTEAFF.

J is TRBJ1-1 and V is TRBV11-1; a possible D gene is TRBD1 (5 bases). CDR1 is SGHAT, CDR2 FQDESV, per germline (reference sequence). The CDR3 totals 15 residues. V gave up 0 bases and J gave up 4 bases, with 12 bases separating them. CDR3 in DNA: TGTGCCAGCAGCTTAGCGACAGACCTTCGCACTGAAGCTTTCTTT. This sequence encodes CASSLATDLRTEAFF.

Written as DNA, the CDR3 is TGTGCCAGCAGTGAATTATCGGGGGGCGGGGAGCAGTACTTC. Its protein product is CASSELSGGGEQYF. The chain couples TRBV25-1 to TRBJ2-7, with D perhaps TRBD2 (7 bases). The V end lost 1 base, the J end lost 7 bases, and 14 bases lay between the germline ends. From germline, CDR1 is MGHDK and CDR2 SYGVNS. The CDR3 totals 14 residues.